What follows are 9 T cell receptor beta chains derived from one specimen sequenced in a study of CD8 T cells in Susac syndrome. It was with random hexamers that about 0.45 to 1 ug RNA was reverse transcribed. TCRdb ran MiXCR on the immunoSEQ multiplex PCR reads and lists one entry per CDR3 protein. The sample records approximately 190,000 distinct CDR3 sequences, 90% to 95% being singletons. Sequencing used CD4+ T cells from PBMCs. Receptors were obtained from a human donor with Susac syndrome.

The chain employs TRBV25-1 and TRBJ1-2, with 8 bases fitting TRBD1. CDR3 length equals 12 residues. V lost 7 bases and J lost 2; bases outside the gene matches: 0. CDR1 and CDR2 from the germline V gene are MGHDK and SYGVNS. The CDR3 DNA sequence: TGTGCCAGCAACAGGGGGAACTATGGCTACACCTTC. It is translated as CASNRGNYGYTF.

The CDR3 nucleotides are TGTGCCAGCAGTTTAGCGTCCCATGAGCAGTTCTTC. Translation: CASSLASHEQFF. V is TRBV12-3 or TRBV12-4 and J is TRBJ2-1; D gene ambiguous. V was clipped by 0 bases and J by 8 bases, with 5 bases between them. The length of the CDR3 is 12 residues.

The chain employs TRBV20-1 and TRBJ2-7, with 11 bases that match TRBD2. Trimming removed 3 bases from V and 2 bases from J; junction bases left unmatched: 18. CDR3 size: 19 residues. Germline CDR1 DFQATT, CDR2 SNEGSKA (reference sequence). CDR3 amino acids: CSASRPVVPSGRIAYEQYF. In nucleotides, the CDR3 is TGCAGTGCTAGTAGGCCTGTAGTCCCTAGCGGGAGGATTGCCTACGAGCAGTACTTC.

V usage is TRBV5-1 and J usage is TRBJ2-7; D uncertain. The germline V gene has CDR1 SGHRS and CDR2 YFSETQ. The CDR3 has 12 residues. V lost 2 bases, J lost 1 base, and 4 bases lay in between. For the CDR3, the DNA is TGCGCCAGCAGCTTTAATTCCTACGAGCAGTACTTC. This gives the protein CASSFNSYEQYF. Supplemented by reference TRBV5-1 and TRBJ2-7, the full variable domain reads KAGVTQTPRYLIKTRGQQVTLSCSPISGHRSVSWYQQTPGQGLQFLFEYFSETQRNKGNFPGRFSGRQFSNSRSEMNVSTLELGDSALYLCASSFNSYEQYFGPGTRLTVT.

The chain links TRBV5-1 to TRBJ1-6; no clear D gene. Trimming cost V 3 bases and J 9 bases, with 13 bases left between them. The CDR3 is 14 amino acids. Germline V CDR1 and CDR2: SGHRS, YFSETQ. CDR3 coding DNA: TGCGCCAGCAGCTCCGGGAGGGAGGGTTCACCCCTCCACTTT. This gives the protein CASSSGREGSPLHF.

The chain is built from TRBV20-1 and TRBJ2-1, with 10 bases that match TRBD2. V trimming: 4 bases; J trimming: 6 bases; junction bases outside the gene matches: 6. Looked up from germline, CDR1 is DFQATT and CDR2 is SNEGSKA (reference sequence). This CDR3 spans 14 amino acids. The CDR3 DNA is TGCAGTGCTACTAGCGGGAGTTGGGTCAATGAGCAGTTCTTC. Translated: CSATSGSWVNEQFF.

This chain uses TRBV20-1 with TRBJ2-7; 7 bases fit TRBD1. This CDR3 comprises 14 residues. Trimming cost V 2 bases and J 2 bases; bases outside gene matches: 6. Germline values: CDR1 DFQATT, CDR2 SNEGSKA (reference sequence). CDR3 in DNA: TGCAGTGCTAGAATAAGGGGGCGAACCTACGAGCAGTACTTC. Protein product: CSARIRGRTYEQYF.

The chain couples TRBV6-1 to TRBJ2-7; possibly TRBD1 or TRBD2 for D (5 bases each). Trimming stripped 2 bases from V and 9 bases from J, with 8 bases between. Germline V gene sequence: CDR1 MNHNS, CDR2 SASEGT. This CDR3 has 11 amino acids. The DNA for the CDR3 is TGTGCCAGCAGTGAATGGGACCCGCAGTACTTC. Its translation is CASSEWDPQYF.

V gene TRBV7-8 combines with J gene TRBJ2-1, with 7 bases identical to TRBD2. The trim removed 6 bases at V and 6 bases at J, leaving 11 bases unmatched. Germline CDR1 and CDR2: SGHVS and FQNEAQ. The CDR3 totals 15 residues. The CDR3 here is CASRPGAGVPNEQFF. The CDR3 DNA follows: TGTGCCAGCAGACCCGGGGCGGGAGTGCCCAATGAGCAGTTCTTC. Filled out from reference TRBV7-8 and TRBJ2-1, the complete variable domain reads GAGVSQSPRYKVAKRGQDVALRCDPISGHVSLFWYQQALGQGPEFLTYFQNEAQLDKSGLPSDRFFAERPEGSVSTLKIQRTQQEDSAVYLCASRPGAGVPNEQFFGPGTRLTVL.